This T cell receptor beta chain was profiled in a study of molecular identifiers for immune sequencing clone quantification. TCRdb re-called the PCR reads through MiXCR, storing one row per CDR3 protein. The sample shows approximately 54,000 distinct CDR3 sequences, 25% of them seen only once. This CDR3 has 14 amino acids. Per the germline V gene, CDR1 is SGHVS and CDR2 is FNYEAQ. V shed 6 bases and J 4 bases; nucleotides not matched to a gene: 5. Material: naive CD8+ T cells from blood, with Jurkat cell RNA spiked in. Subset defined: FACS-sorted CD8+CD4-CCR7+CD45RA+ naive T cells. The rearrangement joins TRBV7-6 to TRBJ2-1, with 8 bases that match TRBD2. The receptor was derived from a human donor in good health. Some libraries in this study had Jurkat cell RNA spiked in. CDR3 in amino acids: CASSHGLAYNEQFF. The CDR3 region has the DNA TGTGCCAGCAGTCACGGACTAGCTTACAATGAGCAGTTCTTC.